Below, 23 T cell receptor beta chains from the same sample are listed, as sequenced in a study of blood T cell repertoires in COVID-19. The protocol was immunoSEQ multiplex PCR, while the TCRdb copy is restricted to in-frame clones and leaves out a portion. The data hold 200,000 to 300,000 clones, with around 90% observed a single time. Sequenced: peripheral blood. Receptors originate from an elderly man with acute or convalescent COVID-19.

This chain connects TRBV6-2 or TRBV6-3 to TRBJ2-1; 10 nucleotides match TRBD2. The germline V gene encodes CDR1 MNHEY and CDR2 SVGEGT. This CDR3 is 17 amino acids long. The V segment lost 6 bases and the J segment 4 bases; nucleotides outside the gene matches: 12. Written as DNA, the CDR3 is TGTGCCAGCAGCCCCCACTTTAGCGGGAGGCCATACAATGAGCAGTTCTTC. Residues: CASSPHFSGRPYNEQFF.

A word on this clone: The sample has other DNA sequences that encode this CDR3 too. The rearrangement uses TRBV11-1 and TRBJ2-5; 7 bases line up with TRBD1. The CDR3 consists of 13 residues. Germline CDR1 SGHAT, CDR2 FQDESV (reference sequence). Trimming removed 5 bases from V and 3 bases from J; junction bases left unmatched: 3. In nucleotides, the CDR3 is TGTGCCAGCAGCCGCGACAGGGAAGAGACCCAGTACTTC. Protein: CASSRDREETQYF.

This clone was found once. The rearrangement links TRBV9 to TRBJ1-1; TRBD1 matches 7 bases. The CDR3 length is 14 residues. V trimming: 3 bases; J trimming: 6 bases; junction bases outside the gene matches: 8. In germline, CDR1 is SGDLS, CDR2 YYNGEE. The CDR3 DNA sequence: TGTGCCAGCAGCGCGCTCGGGACAGCGTCTGAAGCTTTCTTT. It specifies CASSALGTASEAFF.

This clone has a handful of counts. The chain employs TRBV29-1 and TRBJ2-2; D unclear. Looked up from germline, CDR1 is SQVTM and CDR2 is ANQGSEA. Deletions cut 3 bases from V and 8 bases from J, with 13 bases between. CDR3 length equals 13 residues. The CDR3 is CSVDKAGQGELFF. The CDR3 bases are TGCAGCGTTGATAAGGCAGGCCAGGGGGAGCTGTTTTTT.

The V gene is TRBV5-1, the J gene TRBJ2-7; D is uncertain. The germline V and J ends were trimmed by 0 bases and 4 bases, with 8 bases remaining between them. Germline V lookup: CDR1 SGHRS, CDR2 YFSETQ. This CDR3 is 13 amino acids long. The CDR3 sequence is CASSLGLLYEQYF. CDR3 sequence (DNA): TGCGCCAGCAGCTTGGGACTCTTGTACGAGCAGTACTTC. Full variable domain (rest looked up from reference TRBV5-1 and TRBJ2-7): KAGVTQTPRYLIKTRGQQVTLSCSPISGHRSVSWYQQTPGQGLQFLFEYFSETQRNKGNFPGRFSGRQFSNSRSEMNVSTLELGDSALYLCASSLGLLYEQYFGPGTRLTVT.

The chain joins TRBV19 to TRBJ1-1; TRBD1 might be the D (5 bases). The CDR3 loop spans 14 amino acids. CDR1 is LNHDA and CDR2 is SQIVND in the germline V gene (reference sequence). V was clipped by 4 bases and J by 1 base, with 10 bases between them. The CDR3 here is CASSKRTPNTEAFF. CDR3 coding DNA: TGTGCCAGTAGTAAAAGGACACCGAACACTGAAGCTTTCTTT. Full variable domain (remainder filled in from reference TRBV19 and TRBJ1-1): DGGITQSPKYLFRKEGQNVTLSCEQNLNHDAMYWYRQDPGQGLRLIYYSQIVNDFQKGDIAEGYSVSREKKESFPLTVTSAQKNPTAFYLCASSKRTPNTEAFFGQGTRLTVV.

The V call is TRBV5-4, the J call TRBJ2-2; D may be TRBD1 (6 bases). V dropped 4 bases and J dropped 6 bases, with 13 bases sitting between them. CDR1 and CDR2 from the germline V gene are SGHNT and YYREEE (reference sequence). The CDR3 covers 14 residues. The CDR3 DNA reads TGTGCCAGCAGCCGCCTCGCAGGGGCCGGGGAGCTGTTTTTT. Protein sequence: CASSRLAGAGELFF.

The genes are TRBV28 and TRBJ1-2; D uncertain. The V end was cut by 3 bases, the J end by 5 bases, with 7 bases between. The germline V gene has CDR1 MDHEN and CDR2 SYDVKM. CDR3 length: 12 residues. The CDR3 DNA reads as TGTGCCAGCAGTTTTGGTCAGTATGGCTACACCTTC. Translated, it gives CASSFGQYGYTF.

In DNA form, the CDR3 reads TGTGCCAGCAGCCCCACTCGGACAGGAAATTCACCCCTCCACTTT. Protein sequence: CASSPTRTGNSPLHF. The rearrangement uses TRBV3-1 (or the pseudogene TRBV3-2) and TRBJ1-6; TRBD1 aligns across 7 bases. The V segment lost 4 bases and the J segment 7 bases; nucleotides outside the gene matches: 7. The length of the CDR3 is 15 residues. In germline, CDR1 is LGHDT, CDR2 YNNKEL (reference sequence).

This chain links TRBV27 with TRBJ1-4; the match to TRBD1 covers 8 bases. The length of the CDR3 is 15 residues. CDR1 is MNHEY and CDR2 is SMNVEV in the germline V gene (reference sequence). The V segment lost 5 bases and the J segment 13 bases; nucleotides outside the gene matches: 15. This chain's CDR3 is CASSPLLDRVDRLFF. CDR3 DNA: TGTGCCAGCAGTCCCCTCTTGGACAGGGTGGATCGACTGTTTTTT.

The chain links TRBV6-2 or TRBV6-3 to TRBJ1-6, with TRBD1 matching over 8 bases. CDR3 length equals 15 residues. The V gene end was trimmed by 0 bases and the J gene end by 9 bases; junction bases not matched to a gene: 4. Germline CDR1 and CDR2: MNHEY and SVGEGT. The CDR3 DNA reads as TGTGCCAGCAGTTACTCGGACAGGGCCAGTTCACCCCTCCACTTT. Its translation: CASSYSDRASSPLHF.

This chain connects TRBV18 to TRBJ1-1, with 8 bases identical to TRBD1. J gave up 1 base and V 4 bases, and 2 bases lay outside the gene matches. The germline CDR1 and CDR2 sequences are KGHSH and LQKENI. CDR3 size: 14 residues. The CDR3 loop is CASSLQGENTEAFF. For the CDR3, the DNA is TGTGCCAGCTCACTACAGGGGGAGAACACTGAAGCTTTCTTT.

The chain links TRBV19 to TRBJ1-2; 8 bases are a match to TRBD1. The germline V gene has CDR1 LNHDA and CDR2 SQIVND (reference sequence). Trimming cost V 5 bases and J 0 bases; bases outside gene matches: 2. This CDR3 is built from 14 residues. CDR3 nucleotide sequence: TGTGCCAGTAGTCCACAGGGGGCTAACTATGGCTACACCTTC. This translates into CASSPQGANYGYTF. Using reference TRBV19 and TRBJ1-2 for the parts outside the CDR3, the full variable domain is DGGITQSPKYLFRKEGQNVTLSCEQNLNHDAMYWYRQDPGQGLRLIYYSQIVNDFQKGDIAEGYSVSREKKESFPLTVTSAQKNPTAFYLCASSPQGANYGYTFGSGTRLTVV.

The chain couples TRBV19 to TRBJ1-5; 7 bases are shared with TRBD1. Germline values: CDR1 LNHDA, CDR2 SQIVND (reference sequence). The CDR3 has 15 residues. The trim removed 6 bases at V and 0 bases at J, leaving 5 bases unmatched. CDR3 residues: CASRRDRTSNQPQHF. In DNA form, the CDR3 reads TGTGCCAGTAGGAGGGACAGAACTAGCAATCAGCCCCAGCATTTT. The full variable domain, its missing parts supplied by reference TRBV19 and TRBJ1-5, is DGGITQSPKYLFRKEGQNVTLSCEQNLNHDAMYWYRQDPGQGLRLIYYSQIVNDFQKGDIAEGYSVSREKKESFPLTVTSAQKNPTAFYLCASRRDRTSNQPQHFGDGTRLSIL.

This rearrangement joins TRBV11-2 to TRBJ2-1, with TRBD2 as a possible D gene (6 bases). V shed 1 base and J shed 6 bases, with 13 bases lying between them. Germline assignment: CDR1 SGHAT and CDR2 FQNNGV. The CDR3 is 15 amino acids. CDR3 in amino acids: CASSLGDGTPNEQFF. DNA of the CDR3: TGTGCCAGCAGCTTAGGGGACGGGACTCCCAATGAGCAGTTCTTC.

The rearrangement links TRBV7-2 to TRBJ2-5; a weak D match, TRBD1 (7 bases). The CDR3 has 14 amino acids. Between the trimmed V and J ends, which lost 5 bases and 5 bases, there was a span of 15 bases. Germline-derived CDR1 and CDR2 are SGHTA and FQGNSA. CDR3 amino acids: CASSPGGLRETQYF. CDR3 sequence (DNA): TGTGCCAGCAGCCCAGGGGGGCTGCGGGAGACCCAGTACTTC. Looking up the rest from reference TRBV7-2 and TRBJ2-5 gives the full variable domain: GAGVSQSPSNKVTEKGKDVELRCDPISGHTALYWYRQSLGQGLEFLIYFQGNSAPDKSGLPSDRFSAERTGGSVSTLTIQRTQQEDSAVYLCASSPGGLRETQYFGPGTRLLVL.

The V call is TRBV7-9, the J call TRBJ1-2, with D possibly matching TRBD1 (6 bases). Germline V gene lookup returns CDR1 SEHNR and CDR2 FQNEAQ (reference sequence). Deletions cut 2 bases from V and 4 bases from J, with 11 bases between. This CDR3 is built from 14 residues. The CDR3 coding sequence is TGTGCCAGCAGCTTATCGTCCAGGGGCTATGGCTACACCTTC. Its translation: CASSLSSRGYGYTF.

This chain connects TRBV7-9 to TRBJ2-6, with no clear D. Trimming removed 4 bases at V and 1 base at J, with 20 bases between. Germline CDR1 and CDR2: SEHNR and FQNEAQ (reference sequence). The CDR3 covers 19 residues. CDR3: CASSSQTPLTLSGANVLTF. The CDR3 DNA reads as TGTGCCAGCAGCTCCCAGACACCACTCACTTTATCTGGGGCCAACGTCCTGACTTTC.

The chain uses TRBV6-2 or TRBV6-3 and TRBJ2-7; D is unclear. Germline CDR1 reads MNHEY; CDR2 reads SVGEGT. The CDR3 runs 15 residues. Trimming removed 3 bases at V and 2 bases at J, with 14 bases between. The CDR3: CASSYINSFAYEQYF. CDR3 bases: TGTGCCAGCAGTTATATAAACAGCTTCGCCTACGAGCAGTACTTC.

The genes are TRBV5-1 and TRBJ1-2; 7 bases align to TRBD1. This CDR3 is 14 amino acids long. Trimming took 7 bases from V and 3 from J; bases not matched to a gene: 9. CDR1 is SGHRS, CDR2 YFSETQ, per germline. In nucleotides, the CDR3 is TGCGCCAGCGCCGAACAGGGGAACCACTATGGCTACACCTTC. Its translation is CASAEQGNHYGYTF.

The chain is built from TRBV5-1 and TRBJ1-4; 8 nucleotides match TRBD1. The trim removed 4 bases at V and 8 bases at J, leaving 7 bases unmatched. This CDR3 region has 14 residues. Per the germline V gene, CDR1 is SGHRS and CDR2 is YFSETQ. The DNA of the CDR3 is TGCGCCAGCAGCCCGCAGGGGACAGGCGAAAAACTGTTTTTT. Translating gives CASSPQGTGEKLFF. Complete variable domain (other parts from reference TRBV5-1 and TRBJ1-4): KAGVTQTPRYLIKTRGQQVTLSCSPISGHRSVSWYQQTPGQGLQFLFEYFSETQRNKGNFPGRFSGRQFSNSRSEMNVSTLELGDSALYLCASSPQGTGEKLFFGSGTQLSVL.

The chain couples TRBV7-9 to TRBJ2-3; the D gene is possibly TRBD2 (6 bases). The V gene's germline CDR1 is SEHNR and CDR2 FQNEAQ (reference sequence). This CDR3 is 15 amino acids long. Trimming removed 4 bases at V and 0 bases at J, with 11 bases between. The CDR3 bases are TGTGCCAGCAGCTCTGGGGGGTACAGCACAGATACGCAGTATTTT. Amino acids: CASSSGGYSTDTQYF.

The rearrangement links TRBV11-2 to TRBJ1-2, with D unresolved. Germline V CDR1 and CDR2: SGHAT, FQNNGV. There are 13 residues in the CDR3. V was pared by 4 bases and J by 5 bases, with 11 bases between. The DNA of the CDR3 is TGTGCCAGCAGCTCACACATCGGGTATGGCTACACCTTC. Amino acids: CASSSHIGYGYTF.